This is a list of T cell receptor beta chains from one sample in a study of beta chain features in type 1 diabetes. Repertoires were generated with immunoSEQ multiplex PCR, while TCRdb's copy carries only in-frame clones and drops some. The sample shows under 250,000 clones, 25% to 30% of them seen only once. The specimen was central memory CD4+ T cells from blood. The receptor set was obtained from a man aged 30-40 years in good health. CDR3s include the opening cysteine and the closing phenylalanine or tryptophan. The D gene is left open where the match is weak. Clone size, where shown, is once, few, many, or a class for clones that have expanded.

length | D | J | size | V | DNA | CDR3
14 | - | TRBJ2-7 | few | TRBV28 | TGTGCCAGCAGTCCGCAGGGAATCCGGTACGAGCAGTACTTC | CASSPQGIRYEQYF
14 | TRBD1 | TRBJ2-5 | few | TRBV7-2 | TGTGCCAGCAGCCTAGCGACAGGGGGAGAGACCCAGTACTTC | CASSLATGGETQYF
14 | - | TRBJ1-3 | many | TRBV5-1 | TGCGCCAGCAGTGTTGGGACCGGGGCGGACACCATATATTTT | CASSVGTGADTIYF
18 | TRBD2 | TRBJ2-6 | - | TRBV7-9 | TGTGCCAGCAGCTCCACCAGCGGGGGGGCGCGAGGGGCCAACGTCCTGACTTTC | CASSSTSGGARGANVLTF
16 | TRBD2 | TRBJ2-2 | - | TRBV9 | TGTGCCAGCAGGACTAGCGGGAGTGGTGGTACCGGGGAGCTGTTTTTT | CASRTSGSGGTGELFF
13 | TRBD1 | TRBJ2-7 | many | TRBV30 | TGTGCCTGGGAACAGGGGGCCTCCTACGAGCAGTACTTC | CAWEQGASYEQYF
13 | - | TRBJ1-1 | few | TRBV5-1 | TGCGCCAGCAGCTTGGACAGGGTCACTGAAGCTTTCTTT | CASSLDRVTEAFF
13 | - | TRBJ2-7 | - | TRBV10-3 | TGTGCCATCAGTGTCGCGGAATACTACGAGCAGTACTTC | CAISVAEYYEQYF
13 | - | TRBJ2-7 | few | TRBV29-1 | TGCAGCGTTGAAACAGATCTTACCTACGAGCAGTACTTC | CSVETDLTYEQYF
13 | - | TRBJ2-1 | - | TRBV5-4 | TGTGCCAGCAGCCCACAACAGGGTATTGAGCAGTTCTTC | CASSPQQGIEQFF
13 | - | TRBJ2-5 | few | TRBV7-2 | TGTGCCAGCAGAGGGGGGTCTCGGGAGACCCAGTACTTC | CASRGGSRETQYF
11 | - | TRBJ2-4 | many | TRBV25-1 | TGTGCCAGCAGGGCTGGAAACATTCAGTACTTC | CASRAGNIQYF
11 | - | TRBJ2-7 | - | TRBV20-1 | TGCAGTGCCCCGCGGGGCTACGAGCAGTACTTC | CSAPRGYEQYF
14 | - | TRBJ2-5 | - | TRBV5-1 | TGCGCCAGCAGCTTAGCAGGGGCCCAAGAGACCCAGTACTTC | CASSLAGAQETQYF
14 | - | TRBJ1-3 | few | TRBV6-6 | TGTGCCAGCAGTTTTGACAGTGGGGGAAACACCATATATTTT | CASSFDSGGNTIYF
15 | - | TRBJ2-7 | - | TRBV2 | TGTGCCAGCAGCCGGGGCCAGGGCCCTTCCTACGAGCAGTACTTC | CASSRGQGPSYEQYF
15 | - | TRBJ1-5 | - | TRBV4-3 | TGCGCCAGCAGCCAAGATCGACAGACCCATCAGCCCCAGCATTTT | CASSQDRQTHQPQHF
13 | - | TRBJ2-5 | - | TRBV7-2 | TGTGCCAGCAGCTTAGGGGACGAGAAGACCCAGTACTTC | CASSLGDEKTQYF
14 | TRBD1 | TRBJ2-7 | - | TRBV12-5 | TGTGCTAGTGTCTCGGACAGGGGTAACGACGAGCAGTACTTC | CASVSDRGNDEQYF
16 | TRBD2 | TRBJ2-7 | - | TRBV18 | TGTGCCAGCTCACCTCAGGGGACTAGCGGTCTCGGGGAGCAGTACTTC | CASSPQGTSGLGEQYF
17 | TRBD2 | TRBJ2-1 | few | TRBV4-3 | TGCGCCAGCAGCCAAATGACCGGACTAGCGGGAGGGAACGAGCAGTTCTTC | CASSQMTGLAGGNEQFF
13 | - | TRBJ2-3 | - | TRBV5-1 | TGCGCCAGCAGTAAGAGGGATTTAGATACGCAGTATTTT | CASSKRDLDTQYF
13 | - | TRBJ2-1 | many | TRBV7-9 | TGTGCCAGCAGTAGTGGACAGTACAATGAGCAGTTCTTC | CASSSGQYNEQFF
15 | - | TRBJ2-5 | - | TRBV5-1 | TGCGCCAGCAGCTTGGGGGCCGGGACGGGAGAGACCCAGTACTTC | CASSLGAGTGETQYF
13 | - | TRBJ2-3 | few | TRBV29-1 | TGCAGCGTTGGAGGGGGATCCCCAGATACGCAGTATTTT | CSVGGGSPDTQYF
12 | - | TRBJ1-4 | - | TRBV7-9 | TGTGCCAGCAGCCCCTACGGCGAAAAACTGTTTTTT | CASSPYGEKLFF
13 | - | TRBJ2-1 | few | TRBV6-1 | TGTGCCAGCAGTATGTCCGTCTACAATGAGCAGTTCTTC | CASSMSVYNEQFF
16 | TRBD2 | TRBJ2-3 | - | TRBV18 | TGTGCCAGCTCACCACTAGCGGGGACTAGCACAGATACGCAGTATTTT | CASSPLAGTSTDTQYF
12 | - | TRBJ1-5 | few | TRBV30 | TGTGCGTGGGGGGCCCGGAATCAGCCCCAGCATTTT | CAWGARNQPQHF
14 | - | TRBJ2-5 | few | TRBV18 | TGTGCCAGCTCACTGCCTCTCCCCCAAGAGACCCAGTACTTC | CASSLPLPQETQYF
13 | - | TRBJ1-1 | few | TRBV30 | TGTGCCTGGAGTGTACTGACAGCCCTTGAAGCTTTCTTT | CAWSVLTALEAFF
15 | TRBD2 | TRBJ2-1 | - | TRBV18 | TGTGCCAGCTCACCTGGGACTAGCGGGGGGTTTGAGCAGTTCTTC | CASSPGTSGGFEQFF
12 | - | TRBJ2-5 | - | TRBV30 | TGTGCCTGGAGGGAGGGGCCGGAGACCCAGTACTTC | CAWREGPETQYF
13 | - | TRBJ1-2 | - | TRBV29-1 | TGCAGCGTTGCGGACCGAAATCTGTATGGCTACACCTTC | CSVADRNLYGYTF
14 | - | TRBJ1-1 | many | TRBV2 | TGTGCCAGCAGTGGGGGTACAGGGAGAACTGAAGCTTTCTTT | CASSGGTGRTEAFF
12 | - | TRBJ2-5 | few | TRBV11-2 | TGTGCCAGCAGCTTCATCCAAGAGACCCAGTACTTC | CASSFIQETQYF
14 | - | TRBJ2-5 | - | TRBV13 | TGTGCCAGCAGCCAGACTACCGTCCAAGAGACCCAGTACTTC | CASSQTTVQETQYF
16 | - | TRBJ2-1 | - | TRBV30 | TGTGCCTGGAGTGTAGGACGGCGGGCCCACCAGCATGAGCAGTTCTTC | CAWSVGRRAHQHEQFF
13 | - | TRBJ1-2 | - | TRBV29-1 | TGCAGCGTGGAAGCCCCCAGGGGCTATGGCTACACCTTC | CSVEAPRGYGYTF
12 | - | TRBJ2-5 | - | TRBV5-6 | TGTGCCAGCAGCCCCTTTCAGGCGACCCAGTACTTC | CASSPFQATQYF
18 | TRBD2 | TRBJ2-1 | once | TRBV9 | TGTGCCAGCAGCGTGTGGACTAGCGGGAGGTGGTCTTACAATGAGCAGTTCTTC | CASSVWTSGRWSYNEQFF
15 | TRBD2 | TRBJ2-5 | few | TRBV18 | TGTGCCAGCTCACCACTGGAGGTAGCGGGAGAGACCCAGTACTTC | CASSPLEVAGETQYF
13 | - | TRBJ1-2 | - | TRBV5-5 | TGTGCCAGCAGCTTGTCAGGGGACTATGGCTACACCTTC | CASSLSGDYGYTF
17 | TRBD2 | TRBJ2-3 | - | TRBV7-8 | TGTGCCAGCAGCTCCAGAGGGGCTAAAGCGGGAGTATATACGCAGTATTTT | CASSSRGAKAGVYTQYF
14 | TRBD1 | TRBJ1-2 | few | TRBV30 | TGTGCCTGGAGTACGGAACAGGGGGCTTTCGGCTACACCTTC | CAWSTEQGAFGYTF
13 | TRBD1 | TRBJ1-1 | - | TRBV7-2 | TGTGCCAGCAGCCCTCGGACAGGAAGTGAAGCTTTCTTT | CASSPRTGSEAFF
12 | - | TRBJ2-7 | - | TRBV6-6 | TGTGCCAGCAGTGGGACTTCCTACGAGCAGTACTTC | CASSGTSYEQYF
18 | TRBD2 | TRBJ2-7 | few | TRBV28 | TGTGCCAGCAGTTTTGTGGGGTCTCTAGCGGGTAACTCCTACGAGCAGTACTTC | CASSFVGSLAGNSYEQYF